The clone carrying this TCR beta chain was counted a few times. Its matching antigen is unknown. The data belong to a study of T-cell memory formation after mild COVID-19. Findings and limits, study-wide: Later expanders leaned CD4+, whereas clones that contracted between day 15 and 85 were balanced CD4/CD8.

Using constant-segment primers, 5'RACE produced TCR alpha and TCR beta cDNA libraries carrying sample barcodes and UMIs. Each CDR3 protein gets one entry after TCRdb re-called the 5' RACE reads with MiXCR. The sample holds 300,000 to 400,000 distinct CDR3 sequences, roughly 21% seen once. The CDR3 totals 15 residues. Germline V gene data show CDR1 as MNHEY and CDR2 as SVGEGT. J gave up 7 bases and V 6 bases, and 7 bases lay outside the gene matches. The TCR originated in an adult woman who had mild COVID-19 (a few samples of this study predate the infection). Cell type and time point are not known. The chain recombines TRBV6-2 or TRBV6-3 with TRBJ2-1, with 12 bases lining up with TRBD2. What was sequenced was PBMCs or a T cell subset sorted from them (not recorded which). The CDR3 coding sequence is TGTGCCAGCAGGATACTAGCGGGAGGTACGAATGAGCAGTTCTTC. Amino acid sequence: CASRILAGGTNEQFF.